A single sample gave rise to the 13 T cell receptor beta chains below, sequenced in a study of T cells after yellow fever vaccination. Each CDR3 protein is one row after TCRdb ran MiXCR on the 5' RACE reads. The sample yields fewer than 350,000 distinct CDR3 sequences, about 4.5% seen once. Source: PBMCs, taken 15 days after the yellow fever booster vaccination. Receptors were obtained from a man younger than 30 who received the YFV17D yellow fever vaccine.

The sample holds a few counts of this clonotype. The rearrangement joins TRBV5-4 to TRBJ2-7; D uncertain. Germline lookup yields CDR1 SGHNT and CDR2 YYREEE (reference sequence). V shed 1 base and J shed 5 bases, with 10 bases lying between them. The CDR3 is made up of 13 amino acids. Here the CDR3 DNA reads TGTGCCAGCAGCTTGAATAAACACGACGAGCAGTACGTC. It is translated as CASSLNKHDEQYV.

This clonotype occurred a few times. CDR3 region: CASSLPGGRPGELFF. The CDR3 region has the DNA TGCGCCAGCAGCCTCCCCGGGGGCCGGCCCGGGGAGCTGTTTTTT. The V call is TRBV4-1, the J call TRBJ2-2, with D tentatively TRBD1 or TRBD2 (6 bases each). Looked up from germline, CDR1 is MGHRA and CDR2 is YSYEKL. The CDR3 covers 15 residues. V was trimmed by 4 bases and J by 6 bases, leaving 15 bases between them.

The chain links TRBV7-2 to TRBJ1-2; TRBD1 is a possible D gene (5 bases). The CDR3 is 15 amino acids. Germline V gene data show CDR1 as SGHTA and CDR2 as FQGNSA. Trimming took off 1 base at V and 6 bases at J, with 15 bases between the two ends. This CDR3 is CASSLGVGVRNGYTF. The CDR3 DNA follows: TGTGCCAGCAGCTTAGGTGTAGGGGTGAGAAATGGCTACACCTTC.

On this clonotype: A read error may be the cause here, since a much bigger clone is one base away. No conserved phenylalanine or tryptophan ends this CDR3, so it is likely a read error. This chain connects TRBV11-2 to TRBJ1-4; 7 bases map to TRBD1. V was clipped by 7 bases and J by 8 bases; unmatched bases: 13. The length of the CDR3 is 15 residues. The germline V gene has CDR1 SGHAT and CDR2 FQNNGV. This CDR3 is CASIHIERGREKLFL. The CDR3 DNA follows: TGTGCCAGCATCCATATCGAAAGGGGGCGGGAAAAACTGTTTCTT.

There are a few counts of this clonotype. The chain carries TRBV3-1 and TRBJ2-7, with 12 bases that match TRBD1. Germline assignment: CDR1 LGHDT and CDR2 YNNKEL (reference sequence). V gave up 5 bases and J gave up 3 bases; unmatched junction bases: 5. The CDR3 has 15 residues. DNA of the CDR3: TGTGCCAGCAGCACGGGACAGGGGGCAGGCTACGAGCAGTACTTC. Its protein product is CASSTGQGAGYEQYF.

The table lists this clonotype with many counts. V is TRBV12-3 or TRBV12-4 and J is TRBJ2-4, with 7 bases matching TRBD1. V lost 6 bases and J lost 0; bases outside the gene matches: 8. CDR3 length equals 16 residues. CDR3 protein: CASSRPGQIAKNIQYF. Here the CDR3 DNA reads TGTGCCAGCAGCAGGCCGGGACAGATAGCCAAAAACATTCAGTACTTC.

This clonotype was counted a few times. The chain employs TRBV11-2 and TRBJ2-7, with D perhaps matching TRBD1 (6 bases). V lost 4 bases and J 3 bases, leaving 13 bases between the germline ends. Germline V gives CDR1 SGHAT, CDR2 FQNNGV. This CDR3 contains 14 residues. Here the CDR3 DNA reads TGTGCCAGCAGCTCCACAGGGTCCTTCTACGAGCAGTACTTC. The encoded protein is CASSSTGSFYEQYF.

This chain links TRBV11-2 with TRBJ2-5, with D possibly matching TRBD2 (7 bases). This CDR3 region has 14 residues. Trimming took off 8 bases at V and 5 bases at J, with 18 bases between the two ends. Germline V gives CDR1 SGHAT, CDR2 FQNNGV. The CDR3: CASRSAGAGETQYF. The DNA of the CDR3 is TGTGCCAGCCGTTCGGCGGGGGCCGGGGAGACCCAGTACTTC.

This clonotype was observed many times. The V gene is TRBV7-6, the J gene TRBJ1-1; 7 nucleotides line up with TRBD1. J was trimmed by 7 bases and V by 6 bases; bases with no gene match: 5. CDR3 length: 12 residues. Per germline, CDR1 SGHVS and CDR2 FNYEAQ. The CDR3 spells CASREGGDEAFF. Written as DNA, the CDR3 is TGTGCCAGCAGGGAAGGGGGCGATGAAGCTTTCTTT.

The table lists this clonotype with a count of one. The chain employs TRBV5-4 and TRBJ2-3, with TRBD1 as a possible D gene (6 bases). The CDR3 has 13 amino acids. The V and J ends lost 7 bases and 4 bases respectively, with 13 bases between them. Germline lookup yields CDR1 SGHNT and CDR2 YYREEE (reference sequence). CDR3 amino acids: CASARQDPDTQYF. The CDR3 DNA reads as TGTGCCAGCGCACGACAGGATCCAGATACGCAGTATTTT.

The chain couples TRBV7-2 to TRBJ1-4; 7 bases line up with TRBD1. Trimming cost V 1 base and J 6 bases; bases outside gene matches: 2. The CDR3 has 14 residues. The V gene's germline CDR1 is SGHTA and CDR2 FQGNSA. The CDR3 reads CASSLEDRDEKLFF. The CDR3 bases are TGTGCCAGCAGCTTAGAAGACAGGGATGAAAAACTGTTTTTT.

This clonotype has a count of ten or more. The chain links TRBV4-2 to TRBJ2-5; 8 bases map to TRBD1. Germline V gives CDR1 LGHNA, CDR2 YNFKEQ. The CDR3 length is 18 residues. The junction had 14 bases not matched to a gene; V was cut back by 3 bases and J by 2 bases. CDR3 sequence: CASSHSGTGSVRQETQYF. CDR3 coding DNA: TGTGCCAGCAGCCACTCCGGGACAGGATCGGTGCGTCAAGAGACCCAGTACTTC.

The chain joins TRBV5-1 to TRBJ1-1; 8 nucleotides match TRBD1. V lost 3 bases to trimming and J lost 1 base; unmatched junction nucleotides: 5. The germline V gene has CDR1 SGHRS and CDR2 YFSETQ. CDR3 length: 15 residues. CDR3: CASSSRGHGNTEAFF. CDR3 nucleotide sequence: TGCGCCAGCAGCTCCAGGGGGCATGGGAACACTGAAGCTTTCTTT.